The rows below give T cell receptor beta chains drawn from one sample of a study of blood T cell repertoires in COVID-19. Profiling relied on immunoSEQ multiplex PCR, and the TCRdb table lists in-frame clones only, not all of them. The table has around 100,000 clones, around four fifths seen once; the top ten hold around 0.77%. The material sequenced was peripheral blood. The receptors were sampled from a woman in her 70s with acute or convalescent COVID-19. Each CDR3 is given with its conserved first and last residue. Fields, in order: V gene, D gene, J gene, clone size, CDR3 protein, CDR3 DNA. D genes are given only for firm matches. Expanded clones get a size class; other rows say once, few or many, or leave the size out.

>TRBV6-5|-|TRBJ1-6|-
CASGLAGSNSPLHF
TGTGCCAGCGGATTGGCAGGATCTAATTCACCCCTCCACTTT
>TRBV7-9|-|TRBJ2-1|-
CASSLWQGISYNEQFF
TGTGCCAGCAGCTTGTGGCAGGGAATTTCCTACAATGAGCAGTTCTTC
>TRBV9|TRBD1|TRBJ1-1|-
CASSVTGQGATEAFF
TGTGCCAGCAGCGTGACGGGACAGGGGGCCACTGAAGCTTTCTTT
>TRBV5-5|-|TRBJ2-1|-
CASSSHGGLAVGNEQFF
TGTGCCAGCAGCTCCCACGGGGGGCTAGCGGTGGGGAATGAGCAGTTCTTC
>TRBV7-8|-|TRBJ1-1|-
CASSLGGRGDTEAFF
TGTGCCAGCAGCTTAGGGGGCAGGGGTGACACTGAAGCTTTCTTT
>TRBV12-5|TRBD2|TRBJ2-2|-
CASGPKTSGRYTGELFF
TGTGCTAGTGGCCCCAAGACTAGCGGGAGGTACACCGGGGAGCTGTTTTTT
>TRBV5-1|-|TRBJ2-7|-
CASSLEGGQAYEQYF
TGCGCCAGCAGCTTGGAAGGCGGGCAGGCCTACGAGCAGTACTTC
>TRBV6-5|-|TRBJ1-6|-
CASSYFTTSPLHF
TGTGCCAGCAGTTACTTCACAACTTCACCCCTCCACTTT
>TRBV4-1|-|TRBJ1-4|-
CASSQLRDKVNEKLFF
TGCGCCAGCAGCCAATTACGAGACAAAGTCAATGAAAAACTGTTTTTT
>TRBV6-6|-|TRBJ1-6|once
CASSAPGSRDSPLHF
TGTGCCAGCAGCGCTCCCGGGAGCCGGGATTCACCCCTCCACTTT
>TRBV4-1|TRBD1|TRBJ2-5|-
CASSQVGIQGIETQYF
TGCGCCAGCAGCCAAGTTGGGATACAGGGGATAGAGACCCAGTACTTC
>TRBV5-1|-|TRBJ2-3|-
CASSPGDDTDTQYF
TGCGCCAGCAGCCCCGGTGATGACACAGATACGCAGTATTTT
>TRBV5-1|-|TRBJ1-2|-
CASSLGGLEGYTF
TGCGCCAGCAGCTTGGGCGGGTTGGAGGGCTACACCTTC
>TRBV28|-|TRBJ1-2|-
CASSLDRSYGYTF
TGTGCCAGCAGCCTAGACCGGAGTTATGGCTACACCTTC
>TRBV25-1|TRBD2|TRBJ2-3|-
CASSESEGGRTDTQYF
TGTGCCAGCAGTGAATCTGAGGGAGGGCGCACAGATACGCAGTATTTT
>TRBV28|-|TRBJ1-3|-
CASSTGEDFSGNTIYF
TGTGCCAGCAGCACTGGGGAGGATTTCTCTGGAAACACCATATATTTT
>TRBV11-1|TRBD2|TRBJ2-5|few
CASSWGTTEETQYF
TGTGCCAGCAGCTGGGGGACTACGGAGGAGACCCAGTACTTC
>TRBV27|TRBD1|TRBJ2-7|-
CASSAGTGAYEQYF
TGTGCCAGCAGTGCCGGGACAGGGGCCTACGAGCAGTACTTC
>TRBV19|-|TRBJ1-5|-
CASSRDNSNQPQHF
TGTGCCAGTAGCCGGGACAATAGCAATCAGCCCCAGCATTTT
>TRBV6-5|TRBD2|TRBJ2-1|-
CASSSDSGGGYNEQFF
TGTGCCAGCAGTTCCGATAGCGGGGGCGGCTACAATGAGCAGTTCTTC
>TRBV11-2|-|TRBJ2-3|-
CASSLDRGTDTQYF
TGTGCCAGCAGCTTAGACAGGGGTACAGATACGCAGTATTTT
>TRBV6-6|TRBD2|TRBJ2-7|-
CASIVLAGGNYEQYF
TGTGCCAGCATTGTACTAGCGGGAGGTAACTACGAGCAGTACTTC
>TRBV14|-|TRBJ1-1|once
CASSLSQGDTEAFF
TGTGCCAGCAGCCTTTCGCAAGGAGACACTGAAGCTTTCTTT
>TRBV6-1|-|TRBJ2-7|-
CASSESQIVSYEQYF
TGTGCCAGCAGTGAATCGCAGATTGTCTCCTACGAGCAGTACTTC
>TRBV7-9|-|TRBJ2-7|-
CASSLGAPYEQYF
TGTGCCAGCAGCTTAGGGGCCCCCTACGAGCAGTACTTC
>TRBV19|-|TRBJ2-3|-
CASSIAEGKQYF
TGTGCCAGTAGTATAGCGGAGGGGAAGCAGTATTTT
>TRBV10-3|TRBD2|TRBJ2-3|once
CAISLAGGPSDTQYF
TGTGCCATCAGTTTAGCGGGAGGGCCCTCAGATACGCAGTATTTT
>TRBV19|TRBD1|TRBJ2-6|-
CASSIERNRGVSGANVLTF
TGTGCCAGTAGTATAGAGAGGAACAGGGGAGTGTCTGGGGCCAACGTCCTGACTTTC
>TRBV3-1/TRBV3-2|TRBD1|TRBJ1-2|-
CASSLQGGYNYGYTF
TGTGCCAGCAGCCTGCAGGGGGGATACAACTATGGCTACACCTTC
>TRBV2|TRBD1|TRBJ1-4|-
CASTRDSYNEKLFF
TGTGCCAGCACCCGGGACAGCTATAATGAAAAACTGTTTTTT
>TRBV24-1|TRBD2|TRBJ2-1|-
CATSDSRLAGGGNEQFF
TGTGCCACCAGTGATTCTAGACTAGCGGGAGGAGGCAATGAGCAGTTCTTC
>TRBV5-4|-|TRBJ2-1|-
CASSLGLEYNEQFF
TGTGCCAGCAGCTTGGGTCTAGAATACAATGAGCAGTTCTTC
>TRBV19|-|TRBJ2-2|-
CASSIPAGITGELFF
TGTGCCAGTAGTATCCCGGCGGGAATCACCGGGGAGCTGTTTTTT
>TRBV20-1|-|TRBJ2-1|-
CSAISGLGQFF
TGCAGTGCTATCTCTGGACTGGGGCAGTTCTTC
>TRBV19|-|TRBJ2-1|-
CASSKGDYSIEQFF
TGTGCCAGTAGTAAGGGGGACTACTCCATTGAGCAGTTCTTC
>TRBV19|-|TRBJ2-3|-
CASSIFSVGGTQYF
TGTGCCAGTAGTATATTCTCCGTGGGAGGTACGCAGTATTTT
>TRBV2|TRBD2|TRBJ2-1|-
CASKEIGLANEQFF
TGTGCCAGCAAAGAAATAGGACTAGCCAATGAGCAGTTCTTC
>TRBV13|TRBD1|TRBJ1-1|few
CASSQTGLNTEAFF
TGTGCCAGCAGTCAGACAGGGCTGAACACTGAAGCTTTCTTT
>TRBV12-3/TRBV12-4|-|TRBJ2-5|few
CASSLAPRETQYF
TGTGCCAGCAGTTTAGCGCCGAGGGAGACCCAGTACTTC
>TRBV19|-|TRBJ1-5|few
CDPGRTATDQPQHF
TGTGACCCAGGGAGGACCGCGACGGATCAGCCCCAGCATTTT
>TRBV19|TRBD1|TRBJ1-5|-
CASSLLGTADNQPQHF
TGTGCCAGTAGTTTGCTGGGGACAGCTGACAATCAGCCCCAGCATTTT